The entry that follows covers one T cell receptor (beta chain) sequence. Its matching antigen is unknown. Profiling relied on immunoSEQ multiplex PCR, and the TCRdb table lists in-frame clones only, not all of them. This sample has 150,000 or so clones; roughly 90% occur once, and the top ten carry 4.1%. The data were obtained in a study of radiation and T cells in renal cell carcinoma. Study as a whole: Nephrectomy followed 15 Gy stereotactic body radiation by 4 weeks.

Trimming took off 5 bases at V and 5 bases at J, with 21 bases between the two ends. This CDR3 is 16 amino acids long. In germline, CDR1 is PRHDT, CDR2 FYEKMQ (reference sequence). Described time point: baseline pretreatment blood. Stated treatment: 15 Gy SBRT to primary tumor, nephrectomy 4 weeks later. The patient's renal cell carcinoma had clear cell pathology. Findings of the study overall: In blood, top tumor clones expanded by 2 weeks, shrinking by 4. Baseline intratumoral clonotype presence is unknown without pretreatment biopsies.

The sequenced sample was blood, obtained from a patient whose treatment included radiotherapy and nephrectomy. This receptor was obtained from a woman aged 70-85 years with renal cell carcinoma. The chain is built from TRBV13 and TRBJ1-2; a possible D gene is TRBD1 (6 bases). The CDR3 sequence: CASSERNRVQGYGYTF. The CDR3 coding sequence is TGTGCCAGCAGCGAAAGAAACAGGGTTCAGGGGTATGGCTACACCTTC. Together with reference TRBV13 and TRBJ1-2, the CDR3 gives the full variable domain: AAGVIQSPRHLIKEKRETATLKCYPIPRHDTVYWYQQGPGQDPQFLISFYEKMQSDKGSIPDRFSAQQFSDYHSELNMSSLELGDSALYFCASSERNRVQGYGYTFGSGTRLTVV.